The clone carrying this TCR beta chain was seen a few times. This entry is derived from a study of response to subunit inactivated influenza vaccine. One entry per CDR3 protein results from TCRdb running MiXCR on the RT-PCR reads. Of about 700,000 distinct CDR3 sequences detected, 12% to 15% appear once; the ten largest clones hold 7.5% to 8%. The CDR3 spans 16 residues. The J segment lost 5 bases and the V segment lost 4 bases, leaving 11 bases of the junction unmatched. Germline values: CDR1 DFQATT, CDR2 SNEGSKA (reference sequence). The specimen was PBMCs from blood, collected around two weeks before vaccination. The TCR sequence derives from a man aged 50-59 years who received an inactivated influenza vaccine. J is TRBJ2-3 and V is TRBV20-1; 11 nucleotides agree with TRBD2. This chain's CDR3 is CSATTSGRTRVDTQYF. The CDR3 coding sequence is TGCAGTGCTACTACTAGCGGGAGAACTCGAGTAGATACGCAGTATTTT.